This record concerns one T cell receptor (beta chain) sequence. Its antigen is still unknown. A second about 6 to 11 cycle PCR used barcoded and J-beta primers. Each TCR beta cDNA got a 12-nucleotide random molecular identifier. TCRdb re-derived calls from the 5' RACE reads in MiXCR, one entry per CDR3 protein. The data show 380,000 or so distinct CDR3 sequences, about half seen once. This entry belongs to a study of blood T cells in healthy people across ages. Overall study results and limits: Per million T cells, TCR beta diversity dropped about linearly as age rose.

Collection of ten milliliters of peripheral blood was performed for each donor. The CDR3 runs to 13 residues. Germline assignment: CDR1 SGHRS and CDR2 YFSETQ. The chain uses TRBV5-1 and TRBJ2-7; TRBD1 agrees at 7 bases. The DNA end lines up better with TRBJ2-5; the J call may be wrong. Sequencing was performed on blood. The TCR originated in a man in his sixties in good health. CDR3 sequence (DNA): TGCGCCAGCAGTCAGGGGGACCCAGAGACCCAGTACTTC. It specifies CASSQGDPETQYF.